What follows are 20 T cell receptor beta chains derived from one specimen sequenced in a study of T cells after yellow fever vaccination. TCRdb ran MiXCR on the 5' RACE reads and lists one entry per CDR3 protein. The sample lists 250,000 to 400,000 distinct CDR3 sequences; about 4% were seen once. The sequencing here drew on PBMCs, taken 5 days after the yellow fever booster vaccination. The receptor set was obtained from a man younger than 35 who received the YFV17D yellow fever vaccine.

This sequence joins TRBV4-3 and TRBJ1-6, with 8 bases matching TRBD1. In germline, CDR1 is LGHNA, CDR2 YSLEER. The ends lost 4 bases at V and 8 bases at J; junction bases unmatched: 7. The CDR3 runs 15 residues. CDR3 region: CASSLLGQGYSPLHF. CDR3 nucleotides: TGCGCCAGCAGCCTCCTCGGACAGGGATATTCACCCCTCCACTTT.

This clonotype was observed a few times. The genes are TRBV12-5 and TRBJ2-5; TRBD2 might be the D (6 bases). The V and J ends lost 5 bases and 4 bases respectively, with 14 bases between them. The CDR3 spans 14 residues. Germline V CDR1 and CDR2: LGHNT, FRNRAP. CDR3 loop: CASGLGLYRETQYF. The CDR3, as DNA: TGTGCTAGTGGTCTGGGACTTTACAGAGAGACCCAGTACTTC.

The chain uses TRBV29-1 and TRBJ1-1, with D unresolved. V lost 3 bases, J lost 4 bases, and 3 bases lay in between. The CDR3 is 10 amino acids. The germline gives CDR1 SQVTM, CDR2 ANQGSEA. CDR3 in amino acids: CSVESTEAFF. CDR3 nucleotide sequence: TGCAGCGTTGAGAGCACTGAAGCTTTCTTT.

As DNA, the CDR3 is TGCAGTGCTAGGACTAGCGGGGCGCTCTCCTACGAGCAGTACGTC. This gives the protein CSARTSGALSYEQYV. The chain combines TRBV20-1 with TRBJ2-7, with TRBD2 matching 11 bases. The CDR3 covers 15 residues. V lost 3 bases, J lost 0 bases, and 4 bases stayed unmatched. Looked up from germline, CDR1 is DFQATT and CDR2 is SNEGSKA (reference sequence).

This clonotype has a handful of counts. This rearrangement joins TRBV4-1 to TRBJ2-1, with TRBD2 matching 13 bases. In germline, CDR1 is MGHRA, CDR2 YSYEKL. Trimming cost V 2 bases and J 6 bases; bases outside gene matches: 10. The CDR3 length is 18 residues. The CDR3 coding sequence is TGCGCCAGCAGCCAACTTGGACTAGCGGGGGCCCGTCGCAATGAGCAGTTCTTC. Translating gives CASSQLGLAGARRNEQFF.

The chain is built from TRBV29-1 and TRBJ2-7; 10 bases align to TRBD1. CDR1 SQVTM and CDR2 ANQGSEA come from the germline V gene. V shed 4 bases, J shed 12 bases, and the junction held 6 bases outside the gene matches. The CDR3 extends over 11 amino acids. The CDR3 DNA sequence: TGCAGCGTTGGGGACAGGGGAGAGTTGTACTTC. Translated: CSVGDRGELYF.

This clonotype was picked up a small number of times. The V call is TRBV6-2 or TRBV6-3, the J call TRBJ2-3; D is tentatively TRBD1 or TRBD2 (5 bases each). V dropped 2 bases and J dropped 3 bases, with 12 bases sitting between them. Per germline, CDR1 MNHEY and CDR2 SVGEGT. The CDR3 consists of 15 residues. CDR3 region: CASSYRRWGTDTQYF. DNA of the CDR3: TGTGCCAGCAGTTACAGGAGGTGGGGGACAGATACGCAGTATTTT.

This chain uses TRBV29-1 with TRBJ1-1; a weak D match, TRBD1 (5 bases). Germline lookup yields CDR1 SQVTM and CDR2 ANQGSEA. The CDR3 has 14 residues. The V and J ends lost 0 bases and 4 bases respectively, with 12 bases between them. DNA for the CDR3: TGCAGCGTTGAAGACCTGGGGGGGACCACTGAAGCTTTCTTT. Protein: CSVEDLGGTTEAFF. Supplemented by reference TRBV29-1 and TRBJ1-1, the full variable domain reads SAVISQKPSRDICQRGTSLTIQCQVDSQVTMMFWYRQQPGQSLTLIATANQGSEATYESGFVIDKFPISRPNLTFSTLTVSNMSPEDSSIYLCSVEDLGGTTEAFFGQGTRLTVV.

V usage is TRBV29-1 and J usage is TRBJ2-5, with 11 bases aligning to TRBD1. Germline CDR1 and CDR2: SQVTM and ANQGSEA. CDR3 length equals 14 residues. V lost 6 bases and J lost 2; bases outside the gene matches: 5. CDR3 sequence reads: CSVGDRGAQETQYF. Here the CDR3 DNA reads TGCAGCGTCGGGGACAGGGGGGCACAAGAGACCCAGTACTTC.

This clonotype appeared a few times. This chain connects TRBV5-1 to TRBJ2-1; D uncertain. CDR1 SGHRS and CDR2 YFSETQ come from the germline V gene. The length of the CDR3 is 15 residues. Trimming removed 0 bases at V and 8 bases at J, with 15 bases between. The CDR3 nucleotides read TGCGCCAGCAGCTTGGTAGGGCCCTTTTGGGATGAGCAGTTCTTC. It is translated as CASSLVGPFWDEQFF.

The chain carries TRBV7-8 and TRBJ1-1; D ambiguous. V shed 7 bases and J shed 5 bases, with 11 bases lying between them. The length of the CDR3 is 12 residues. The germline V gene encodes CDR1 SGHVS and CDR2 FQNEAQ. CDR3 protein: CASTLGVTEAFF. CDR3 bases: TGTGCCAGCACCCTCGGAGTGACTGAAGCTTTCTTT.

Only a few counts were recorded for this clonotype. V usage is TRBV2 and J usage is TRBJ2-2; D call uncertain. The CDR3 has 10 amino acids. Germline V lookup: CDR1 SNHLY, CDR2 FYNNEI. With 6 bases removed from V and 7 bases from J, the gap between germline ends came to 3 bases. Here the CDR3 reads CASSVGELFF. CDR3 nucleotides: TGTGCCAGCAGCGTCGGGGAGCTGTTTTTT.

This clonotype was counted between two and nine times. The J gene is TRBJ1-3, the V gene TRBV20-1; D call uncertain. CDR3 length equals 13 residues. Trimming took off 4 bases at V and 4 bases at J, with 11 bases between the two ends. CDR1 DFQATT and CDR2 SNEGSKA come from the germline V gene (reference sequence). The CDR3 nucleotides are TGCAGTGCTACGGGAGGGTTCGGAAACACCATATATTTT. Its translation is CSATGGFGNTIYF.

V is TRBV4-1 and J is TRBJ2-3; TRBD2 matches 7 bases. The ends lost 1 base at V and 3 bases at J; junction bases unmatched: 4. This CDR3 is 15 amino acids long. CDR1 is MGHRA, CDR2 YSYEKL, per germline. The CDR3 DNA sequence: TGCGCCAGCAGCCAAGCACTAGCGAGAACAGATACGCAGTATTTT. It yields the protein CASSQALARTDTQYF.

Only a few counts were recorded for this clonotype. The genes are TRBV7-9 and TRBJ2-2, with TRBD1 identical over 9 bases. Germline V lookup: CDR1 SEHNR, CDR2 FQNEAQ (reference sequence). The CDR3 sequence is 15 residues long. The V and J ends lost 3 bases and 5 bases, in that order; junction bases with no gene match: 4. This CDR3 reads CASSLRGTGTGELFF. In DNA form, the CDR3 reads TGTGCCAGCAGCTTGCGAGGGACAGGGACCGGGGAGCTGTTTTTT.

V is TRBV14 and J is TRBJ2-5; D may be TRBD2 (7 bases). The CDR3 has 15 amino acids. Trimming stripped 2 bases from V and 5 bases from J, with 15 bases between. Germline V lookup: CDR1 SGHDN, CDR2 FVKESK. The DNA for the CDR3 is TGTGCCAGCAGCCAACGGGGGGCAGGACTGGAGACCCAGTACTTC. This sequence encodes CASSQRGAGLETQYF.

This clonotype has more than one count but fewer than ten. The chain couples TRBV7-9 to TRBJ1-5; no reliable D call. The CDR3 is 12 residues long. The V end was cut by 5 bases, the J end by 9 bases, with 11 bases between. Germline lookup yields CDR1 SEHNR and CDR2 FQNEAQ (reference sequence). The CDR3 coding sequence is TGTGCCAGCAGCCCGCGTTATGGGCCCCAGCATTTT. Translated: CASSPRYGPQHF.

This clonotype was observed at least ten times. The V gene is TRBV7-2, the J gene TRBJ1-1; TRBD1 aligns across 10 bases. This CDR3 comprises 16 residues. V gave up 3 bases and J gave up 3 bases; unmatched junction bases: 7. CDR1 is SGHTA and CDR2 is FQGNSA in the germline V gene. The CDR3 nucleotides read TGTGCCAGCAGCTTCTCACCCGGGACAGGGGACACTGAAGCTTTCTTT. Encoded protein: CASSFSPGTGDTEAFF.

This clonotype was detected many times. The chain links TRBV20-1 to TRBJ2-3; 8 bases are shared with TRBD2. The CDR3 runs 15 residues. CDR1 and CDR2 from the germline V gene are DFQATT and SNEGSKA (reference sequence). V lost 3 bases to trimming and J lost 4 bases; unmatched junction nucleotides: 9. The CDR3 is CSASRPGGASDTQYF. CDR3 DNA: TGCAGTGCTAGTAGGCCCGGGGGGGCCTCAGATACGCAGTATTTT.

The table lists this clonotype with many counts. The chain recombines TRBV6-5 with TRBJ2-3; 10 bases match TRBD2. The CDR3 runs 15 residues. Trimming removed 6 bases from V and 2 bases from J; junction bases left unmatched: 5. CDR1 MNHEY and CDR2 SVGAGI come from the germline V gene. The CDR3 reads CASSLAGAITDTQYF. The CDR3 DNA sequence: TGTGCCAGCAGCCTAGCGGGGGCCATCACAGATACGCAGTATTTT.